These 25 T cell receptor beta chains were sequenced from one sample in a study of read filtering for tumor transcriptome and immune sequencing. This library used approximately 390 ng RNA and molecular barcoded adaptors spanning alpha/delta and beta/gamma chains. TCRdb ran MiXCR on the reads and lists one entry per CDR3 protein. The sample consists of around 44,000 distinct CDR3 sequences, 13% of them appearing once. The source material was a population of CD138-negative cells sorted from bone marrow. Receptor source: a donor older than 35 with multiple myeloma.

This clonotype came up many times. V is TRBV12-3 or TRBV12-4 and J is TRBJ2-5; D perhaps matches TRBD2 (5 bases). This CDR3 is 15 amino acids long. Trimming took 6 bases from V and 4 from J, leaving 18 bases between them. The CDR3 DNA sequence: TGTGCCAGCAGCCGCGGAGGTTTAAGAGGAGAGACCCAGTACTTC. This sequence encodes CASSRGGLRGETQYF.

This clonotype was detected many times. A read error may account for a junction end that differs from germline. V gene TRBV6-2 or TRBV6-3 combines with J gene TRBJ2-5; 7 positions match TRBD1. CDR1 is MNHEY, CDR2 SVGEGT, per germline. The length of the CDR3 is 14 residues. CDR3 DNA sequence: TGTGCCAGCAGTGACTCGGGACAGCAAGAGACCCAGTACTTC. It is translated as CASSDSGQQETQYF.

This clonotype is medium-sized within its sample. The chain links TRBV29-1 to TRBJ2-1; 14 bases agree with TRBD2. V lost 7 bases, J lost 8 bases, and 13 bases stayed unmatched. CDR1 and CDR2 (germline): SQVTM, ANQGSEA. This CDR3 region has 16 residues. The CDR3 DNA reads as TGCAGCGGTACCGGGACTAGCGGGAGTGGAGGCGATGAGCAGTTCTTC. Protein: CSGTGTSGSGGDEQFF.

As concerns this clonotype: Possible read error: a much larger clone is one base away. J is TRBJ1-2 and V is TRBV4-3; tentatively, D is TRBD1 (6 bases). The length of the CDR3 is 14 residues. The germline V gene encodes CDR1 LGHNA and CDR2 YSLEER. The CDR3 region is CANSQAGRDTGYTF. The CDR3 region has the DNA TGCGCCAACAGCCAAGCAGGCCGGGACACTGGCTACACCTTC.

This clonotype was recorded many times. The V call is TRBV20-1, the J call TRBJ2-1, with TRBD1 identical over 10 bases. CDR1 DFQATT and CDR2 SNEGSKA come from the germline V gene (reference sequence). With 2 bases clipped from V and 0 bases from J, the junction kept 16 bases outside the gene matches. The CDR3 contains 20 residues. The CDR3 region is CSARPLRDRGLLGSYNEQFF. The CDR3 DNA is TGCAGTGCTAGACCCCTCCGGGACAGGGGACTCCTTGGCTCCTACAATGAGCAGTTCTTC.

This clonotype was recorded at least ten times. The V call is TRBV3-1, the J call TRBJ2-7; D unresolved. CDR3 length: 16 residues. CDR1 is LGHDT, CDR2 YNNKEL, per germline (reference sequence). Deletions cut 0 bases from V and 7 bases from J, with 19 bases between. The CDR3 region is CASSQDGRTWGTEQYF. The CDR3 DNA follows: TGTGCCAGCAGCCAAGATGGGCGTACATGGGGAACAGAGCAGTACTTC.

V gene TRBV6-5 combines with J gene TRBJ2-7; D gene uncertain. This CDR3 region has 12 residues. V was shortened by 11 bases and J by 0 bases, with 11 bases between the two germline ends. CDR1 and CDR2 from the germline V gene are MNHEY and SVGAGI. The CDR3 region has the DNA TGTGCCGGCCGGTCCATCTCCTACGAGCAGTACTTC. Its translation: CAGRSISYEQYF.

In its sample, this clonotype was seen a few times. The V gene is TRBV28, the J gene TRBJ2-1, with D maybe TRBD2 (7 bases). CDR1 is MDHEN and CDR2 is SYDVKM in the germline V gene. This CDR3 is 13 amino acids long. Trimming removed 5 bases at V and 9 bases at J, with 14 bases between. This CDR3 reads CASSKGGGGEQFF. The CDR3 DNA reads TGTGCCAGCAGTAAGGGAGGGGGGGGTGAGCAGTTCTTC.

There are many counts of this clonotype. The V call is TRBV4-3, the J call TRBJ1-1, with D possibly being TRBD1 (6 bases). CDR1 and CDR2 (germline): LGHNA, YSLEER. V lost 4 bases and J 8 bases, leaving 11 bases between the germline ends. This CDR3 region has 12 residues. The CDR3 DNA sequence: TGCGCCAGCAGCCGCCAGGGGATGGAAGCTTTCTTT. Protein product: CASSRQGMEAFF.

For this clonotype: It differs at one base from a far larger clone, so likely a read error. The chain uses TRBV4-3 and TRBJ2-1; D unclear. Trimming removed 1 base at V and 8 bases at J, with 12 bases between. This CDR3 comprises 14 residues. Germline-derived CDR1 and CDR2 are LGHNA and YSLEER. Written as DNA, the CDR3 is TGCGCCAGCAGCCAAGTAGCAGATGGAGATGAGCAGTTCTTC. It translates to CASSQVADGDEQFF.

The V and J genes are TRBV20-1 and TRBJ2-3, with 7 nucleotides matching TRBD2. V dropped 6 bases and J dropped 4; count of bases not matched to a gene: 13. Germline CDR1 DFQATT, CDR2 SNEGSKA (reference sequence). This CDR3 is 15 amino acids long. CDR3 loop: CSAQDPSSGPDTQYF. The CDR3 nucleotides are TGCAGTGCCCAAGACCCCTCTAGCGGTCCAGATACGCAGTATTTT.

This clonotype was seen repeatedly, ten times or more. This sequence joins TRBV7-6 and TRBJ2-7, with 8 bases aligning to TRBD2. The J segment lost 5 bases and the V segment lost 3 bases, leaving 6 bases of the junction unmatched. The CDR3 loop spans 14 amino acids. In germline, CDR1 is SGHVS, CDR2 FNYEAQ. The CDR3 region is CASSLAGGGNEQYF. CDR3 DNA sequence: TGTGCCAGCAGCTTGGCGGGGGGCGGAAACGAGCAGTACTTC.

This clonotype was seen many times. The chain uses TRBV12-3 or TRBV12-4 and TRBJ2-1; D is undetermined. The CDR3 consists of 12 residues. Trimming left V 5 bases short and J 8 bases short, with 10 bases between. The CDR3 DNA is TGTGCCAGCAGTCTCCATCAGGATGAGCAGTTCTTC. Amino acids: CASSLHQDEQFF.

This clonotype was recorded many times. V is TRBV4-3 and J is TRBJ2-5; D is tentatively TRBD1 or TRBD2 (6 bases each). V shed 0 bases and J shed 9 bases, with 14 bases lying between them. Germline CDR1 is LGHNA and CDR2 is YSLEER. The CDR3 is made up of 14 amino acids. This CDR3 reads CASSQDRGLGAQYF. In DNA, the CDR3 is TGCGCCAGCAGCCAAGATCGGGGGCTTGGGGCCCAGTACTTC.

This clonotype appeared many times. The chain is built from TRBV6-2 or TRBV6-3 and TRBJ2-7, with D possibly called TRBD1 or TRBD2 (5 bases each). Trimming took off 4 bases at V and 1 base at J, with 11 bases between the two ends. The CDR3 is made up of 14 amino acids. Per germline, CDR1 MNHEY and CDR2 SVGEGT. The CDR3 sequence is CASSWDAASYEQYF. The CDR3 nucleotides are TGTGCCAGCAGTTGGGACGCGGCATCCTACGAGCAGTACTTC.

The rearrangement joins TRBV7-9 to TRBJ2-1; 9 bases map to TRBD2. The CDR3 is made up of 14 amino acids. Germline V gene sequence: CDR1 SEHNR, CDR2 FQNEAQ (reference sequence). The V gene end was trimmed by 5 bases and the J gene end by 8 bases; junction bases not matched to a gene: 7. CDR3 nucleotides: TGTGCCAGCAGCCAGCCGGGACTAGCTCATGAGCAGTTCTTC. It specifies CASSQPGLAHEQFF.

This clonotype was detected many times. This rearrangement joins TRBV11-1 to TRBJ1-1; possibly TRBD1 for D (5 bases). CDR3 length: 13 residues. V lost 3 bases, J lost 1 base, and 6 bases lay in between. Germline lookup yields CDR1 SGHAT and CDR2 FQDESV (reference sequence). The CDR3 DNA follows: TGTGCCAGCAGCTTTGACAGGAACACTGAAGCTTTCTTT. It yields the protein CASSFDRNTEAFF. Filled out from reference TRBV11-1 and TRBJ1-1, the complete variable domain reads EAEVAQSPRYKITEKSQAVAFWCDPISGHATLYWYRQILGQGPELLVQFQDESVVDDSQLPKDRFSAERLKGVDSTLKIQPAELGDSAMYLCASSFDRNTEAFFGQGTRLTVV.

The CDR3 nucleotides read TGTGCCAGCAGTTATAGGCGGCCAAGTCTGGGAGCCAACGTCCTGACTTTC. Protein product: CASSYRRPSLGANVLTF. The chain combines TRBV6-5 with TRBJ2-6, with D unresolved. CDR1 MNHEY and CDR2 SVGAGI come from the germline V gene. Deletions cut 3 bases from V and 7 bases from J, with 19 bases between. The CDR3 totals 17 residues.

The V call is TRBV20-1, the J call TRBJ2-1, with D possibly TRBD2 on 5 matching bases. The CDR3 spans 13 residues. V lost 5 bases to trimming and J lost 7 bases, with 15 bases between them. Germline lookup yields CDR1 DFQATT and CDR2 SNEGSKA (reference sequence). As DNA, the CDR3 is TGCAGTGCTTCCCCCGGACTTCCTAATGAGCAGTTCTTC. This codes for CSASPGLPNEQFF.

Remarks on this clonotype: With a much larger clone just one base away, this may be a read error. The chain joins TRBV2 to TRBJ2-2; no definite D call. V lost 6 bases and J 5 bases, leaving 7 bases between the germline ends. This CDR3 contains 12 residues. Germline CDR1 SNHLY, CDR2 FYNNEI. The CDR3 DNA follows: TGTGCCAGCAGGGATCATACCGGGGAGCTGTTTTTT. Translating gives CASRDHTGELFF.

This clonotype appeared many times. V and J are TRBV7-2 and TRBJ2-3; perhaps TRBD1 as D (6 bases). V gave up 2 bases and J gave up 4 bases, with 13 bases separating them. This CDR3 contains 15 residues. Germline loops: CDR1 SGHTA, CDR2 FQGNSA. This CDR3 reads CASSLNPGVSDTQYF. The DNA of the CDR3 is TGTGCCAGCAGCTTAAACCCAGGGGTGTCAGATACGCAGTATTTT.

The chain has TRBV21-1 and TRBJ2-5. TRBV21-1 is a recognized pseudogene. CDR3 length: 17 residues. CDR3 nucleotide sequence: TGTGCCAGCAGCAAAGTCTTCCTTTTGGCCTGGAGAGAGACCCAGTACTTC. It is translated as CASSKVFLLAWRETQYF.

This clonotype showed up many times. The chain is built from TRBV2 and TRBJ2-1, with 7 bases matching TRBD2. This CDR3 has 13 residues. V was pared by 6 bases and J by 8 bases, with 7 bases of the junction left unmatched. Germline values: CDR1 SNHLY, CDR2 FYNNEI. The CDR3 bases are TGTGCCAGCAGAGCGGGACTTAGCGATGAGCAGTTCTTC. As protein: CASRAGLSDEQFF.

As for this clonotype: This likely stems from a read error, as it lies one base from a far larger clone. The V and J genes are TRBV7-2 and TRBJ2-1; the match to TRBD1 covers 7 bases. Losses at the gene ends were 1 base for V and 6 bases for J; bases not matched to a gene: 6. From germline, CDR1 is SGHTA and CDR2 FQGNSA. This CDR3 has 15 residues. CDR3 coding DNA: TGTGCCAGCAGCTTAGAGGGGACAGCCTGCAATGAGCAGTTCTTC. Amino acids: CASSLEGTACNEQFF.

About this clonotype itself: One junction end disagrees with the germline gene, perhaps due to a read error. V usage is TRBV7-9 and J usage is TRBJ2-1, with 7 positions matching TRBD2. The germline V gene encodes CDR1 SEHNR and CDR2 FQNEAQ (reference sequence). The CDR3 spans 13 residues. CDR3 sequence reads: CANSSSGHNEQFF. The CDR3, as DNA: TGTGCCAACAGCTCTAGCGGTCACAATGAGCAGTTCTTC.